A single T cell receptor (beta chain) is shown here with its context. The antigen is undetermined. Thyroid surgery was preceded by no treatment in any patient. The data stem from a study of metastatic and nonmetastatic thyroid tumors. Study-wide context: Repertoires from malignant and benign thyroid patients were compared across blood and tumor or nodule tissue. Findings of the study overall: For both blood and tumor, malignant thyroid tumors reportedly showed significantly higher TCR beta diversity than benign nodules did.

The V segment lost 5 bases and the J segment 6 bases; nucleotides outside the gene matches: 11. The CDR3 loop spans 15 amino acids. Germline CDR1 reads DFQATT; CDR2 reads SNEGSKA (reference sequence). The authors' processing: CDR3 was compared across clinicopathological groups, and the resulting differences were used to build a distant-metastasis classifier for papillary thyroid cancer. TCRdb reprocessed the PCR reads using MiXCR. The V and J calls come from TCRdb's annotation, not from the publication. The sample yields 34,000 or so clones, around 19% seen once. The sequencing input was blood. The clonotype comes from a female donor with papillary thyroid cancer or a benign thyroid nodule (not recorded which). Some clones in this sample may be carry-over from other donors' samples. The genes are TRBV20-1 and TRBJ2-2; 8 positions agree with TRBD2. The CDR3 region is CSAHLGLAGAGELFF. CDR3 bases: TGCAGTGCTCACCTCGGACTAGCTGGAGCCGGGGAGCTGTTTTTT.